This T cell receptor beta chain was identified during a study of vaccination and CD4 T cells after COVID-19. Turning to the study itself: A positive SARS-CoV-2 nasal swab PCR result was recorded for each convalescent patient; roughly nine were mild and one severe. Each enrolled participant received a two-dose regimen of either BNT162b2 or mRNA-1273 vaccine. Blood was drawn a median roughly 79 days post second dose, range 14 to 241.

Treatment reported: approximately nine-day PBMC culture with coronavirus spike peptide pools or control peptides (ViraFEST assay). With about 10 ug/ml peptide pools and roughly 10 IU/ml IL-2, PBMCs were cultured at approximately 2 million per well. With the Oncomine TCR Beta short-read assay, DNA from cultured CD4+ T cells was sequenced. TCRdb used MiXCR to reprocess the PCR reads, holding one entry per CDR3 protein. Of several thousand distinct CDR3 sequences in the sample, 55% to 70% were seen once. About this clonotype itself: Its antigen remains unidentified.

This CDR3 spans 14 amino acids. V dropped 5 bases and J dropped 1 base, with 10 bases sitting between them. CDR1 SGHTA and CDR2 FQGNSA come from the germline V gene. Sequences were obtained from CD4+ T cells from blood, cultured in vitro. The TCR sequence derives from a human donor who had recovered from COVID-19. V is TRBV7-2 and J is TRBJ2-3, with unresolved D. The CDR3 here is CASSRRRGTDTQYF. The CDR3 bases are TGTGCCAGCAGCCGGCGGCGTGGCACAGATACGCAGTATTTT.